Shown below are 27 T cell receptor beta chains from a single sample sequenced in a study of blood T cell repertoires in COVID-19. Clones were read by immunoSEQ multiplex PCR, and TCRdb kept only the in-frame ones, dropping some. The sample includes approximately 42,000 clones, about 77% seen only once; the top ten take approximately 26%. Source material: peripheral blood. These receptor sequences come from an elderly man with acute or convalescent COVID-19.

The chain carries TRBV19 and TRBJ1-1; TRBD1 matches 8 bases. CDR1 LNHDA and CDR2 SQIVND come from the germline V gene (reference sequence). With 5 bases clipped from V and 1 base from J, the junction kept 6 bases outside the gene matches. CDR3 length: 15 amino acids. The CDR3 nucleotides are TGTGCCAGTAGTGTCACGGGACAGGCGAACACTGAAGCTTTCTTT. It translates to CASSVTGQANTEAFF.

The chain couples TRBV6-5 to TRBJ1-1; TRBD1 might be the D (5 bases). Germline values: CDR1 MNHEY, CDR2 SVGAGI. V dropped 5 bases and J dropped 3 bases, with 7 bases sitting between them. The CDR3 runs to 12 residues. The CDR3 DNA is TGTGCCAGCAGTCAGGGTTACACTGAAGCTTTCTTT. The encoded protein is CASSQGYTEAFF.

The chain carries TRBV3-1 (or the pseudogene TRBV3-2) and TRBJ2-1; 16 nucleotides align to TRBD2. This CDR3 spans 16 amino acids. CDR1 and CDR2 from the germline V gene are LGHDT and YNNKEL (reference sequence). Unmatched junction bases numbered 2, after V lost 4 bases and J lost 5 bases. In DNA form, the CDR3 reads TGTGCCAGCAGCCGGGGACTAGCGGGAGGGAACAATGAGCAGTTCTTC. Translating it yields CASSRGLAGGNNEQFF.

The V call is TRBV6-5, the J call TRBJ1-1, with TRBD1 as a possible D gene (5 bases). Trimming left V 0 bases short and J 4 bases short, with 6 bases between. This CDR3 is built from 13 residues. Per germline, CDR1 MNHEY and CDR2 SVGAGI. CDR3: CASSYSTATEAFF. The DNA for the CDR3 is TGTGCCAGCAGTTACTCGACAGCCACTGAAGCTTTCTTT.

This clone was counted between two and nine times. V gene TRBV7-2 combines with J gene TRBJ2-5, with D unclear. This CDR3 region has 13 residues. The V gene lost 2 bases and the J gene lost 2 bases, with 6 bases spanning the gap. Germline CDR1 and CDR2: SGHTA and FQGNSA. The CDR3 is CASSLMRQETQYF. The CDR3 nucleotides read TGTGCCAGCAGCTTAATGCGGCAAGAGACCCAGTACTTC.

The J gene is TRBJ2-7, the V gene TRBV14, with 8 bases identical to TRBD1. CDR3 length: 15 amino acids. Trimming removed 1 base from V and 9 bases from J; junction bases left unmatched: 11. Germline-derived CDR1 and CDR2 are SGHDN and FVKESK. The CDR3 nucleotides read TGTGCCAGCAGCCAAGCGGGGCAGGGGGCCGGACGGCAGTACTTC. Translating gives CASSQAGQGAGRQYF.

This chain joins TRBV3-1 (or the pseudogene TRBV3-2) and TRBJ2-1; 11 bases map to TRBD1. CDR1 is LGHDT, CDR2 YNNKEL, per germline (reference sequence). The ends lost 1 base at V and 7 bases at J; junction bases unmatched: 3. This CDR3 is 15 amino acids long. Here the CDR3 reads CASSQGTGGLNEQFF. CDR3 DNA sequence: TGTGCCAGCAGCCAAGGGACAGGGGGCTTAAATGAGCAGTTCTTC.

The chain uses TRBV11-2 and TRBJ2-7; 7 bases are shared with TRBD1. V trimming: 0 bases; J trimming: 4 bases; junction bases outside the gene matches: 6. The CDR3 runs to 15 residues. Germline values: CDR1 SGHAT, CDR2 FQNNGV. The CDR3 reads CASSLEIQGRYEQYF. The DNA for the CDR3 is TGTGCCAGCAGCTTAGAAATACAGGGGAGATACGAGCAGTACTTC.

This clone was found a few times. The chain employs TRBV11-3 and TRBJ2-2; 9 bases match TRBD2. The trim removed 5 bases at V and 8 bases at J, leaving 9 bases unmatched. The germline V gene has CDR1 SGHNT and CDR2 YENEEA. The CDR3 consists of 15 residues. The CDR3, as DNA: TGTGCCAGCAGCCAACTAGCGGGTTCCAGGGGGGAGCTGTTTTTT. Its translation is CASSQLAGSRGELFF.

The chain carries TRBV5-8 and TRBJ1-2, with 7 nucleotides matching TRBD1. The V gene end was trimmed by 4 bases and the J gene end by 8 bases; junction bases not matched to a gene: 5. This CDR3 contains 12 residues. The germline gives CDR1 SGHTS, CDR2 YDEGEE. The CDR3 loop is CASSPGQEGYTF. Written as DNA, the CDR3 is TGTGCCAGCAGCCCAGGACAGGAGGGCTACACCTTC.

The chain combines TRBV2 with TRBJ2-5; 13 bases map to TRBD2. With 5 bases clipped from V and 3 bases from J, the junction kept 6 bases outside the gene matches. The CDR3 totals 16 residues. Germline CDR1 SNHLY, CDR2 FYNNEI. CDR3: CASSSGTSGAKETQYF. The CDR3 DNA is TGTGCCAGCAGTTCCGGGACTAGCGGGGCTAAAGAGACCCAGTACTTC.

The J gene is TRBJ1-1, the V gene TRBV5-1; 8 positions match TRBD1. Looked up from germline, CDR1 is SGHRS and CDR2 is YFSETQ. J lost 11 bases, V lost 5 bases, and 14 bases had no gene match. This CDR3 is 14 amino acids long. The chain's CDR3 is CASRLGQGFQSAFF. CDR3 sequence (DNA): TGCGCCAGCAGACTTGGACAGGGCTTTCAGAGTGCTTTCTTT.

The rearrangement uses TRBV14 and TRBJ1-1; perhaps TRBD1 as D (5 bases). There are 16 residues in the CDR3. Trimming removed 1 base from V and 0 bases from J, with 12 bases in between. Per the germline V gene, CDR1 is SGHDN and CDR2 is FVKESK. Written as DNA, the CDR3 is TGTGCCAGCAGCCAAGCGGGGGGAATCTTGAACACTGAAGCTTTCTTT. Its protein product is CASSQAGGILNTEAFF.

The V call is TRBV18, the J call TRBJ1-2, with 7 bases that match TRBD1. Losses at the gene ends were 3 bases for V and 3 bases for J; bases not matched to a gene: 1. This CDR3 comprises 13 residues. The germline gives CDR1 KGHSH, CDR2 LQKENI. The CDR3 DNA reads as TGTGCCAGCTCACCTGGGACAGACTATGGCTACACCTTC. This sequence encodes CASSPGTDYGYTF.

The V gene is TRBV19, the J gene TRBJ2-5, with 9 bases lining up with TRBD1. V was clipped by 1 base and J by 4 bases; unmatched bases: 1. CDR3 length equals 14 residues. In germline, CDR1 is LNHDA, CDR2 SQIVND (reference sequence). CDR3 DNA: TGTGCCAGTAGTATAGGACAGGGGGGAGAGACCCAGTACTTC. Translated, it gives CASSIGQGGETQYF.

The genes are TRBV5-1 and TRBJ2-7; 10 positions agree with TRBD1. CDR3 length equals 14 residues. The V gene's germline CDR1 is SGHRS and CDR2 YFSETQ. V lost 0 bases, J lost 5 bases, and 2 bases stayed unmatched. The CDR3: CASSLGQGADEQYF. CDR3 nucleotides: TGCGCCAGCAGCTTGGGACAGGGGGCTGACGAGCAGTACTTC.

This clone showed up just once. V is TRBV4-2 and J is TRBJ1-1; 9 nucleotides agree with TRBD1. The CDR3 sequence is 15 residues long. V shed 0 bases and J 5 bases; nucleotides not matched to a gene: 4. Germline V CDR1 and CDR2: LGHNA, YNFKEQ. The CDR3 DNA sequence: TGTGCCAGCAGCCAAGATCCGGGACAGGGAACTGAAGCTTTCTTT. Its protein product is CASSQDPGQGTEAFF.

The CDR3: CSVQGDRTGVAQYF. In DNA form, the CDR3 reads TGCAGCGTTCAAGGGGATCGTACAGGGGTAGCGCAGTACTTC. V is TRBV29-1 and J is TRBJ2-7; 7 nucleotides line up with TRBD1. With 5 bases clipped from V and 9 bases from J, the junction kept 16 bases outside the gene matches. This CDR3 contains 14 residues. CDR1 is SQVTM and CDR2 is ANQGSEA in the germline V gene.

The chain employs TRBV7-9 and TRBJ2-2; D not resolved. This CDR3 contains 15 residues. Germline V gene sequence: CDR1 SEHNR, CDR2 FQNEAQ (reference sequence). V lost 5 bases and J lost 0, with 10 bases in between. The CDR3 DNA sequence: TGTGCCAGCAGCCCCCCGGTTTCGAACACCGGGGAGCTGTTTTTT. The encoded protein is CASSPPVSNTGELFF. The entire variable domain, with the rest obtained from reference TRBV7-9 and TRBJ2-2, is as follows: DTGVSQNPRHKITKRGQNVTFRCDPISEHNRLYWYRQTLGQGPEFLTYFQNEAQLEKSRLLSDRFSAERPKGSFSTLEIQRTEQGDSAMYLCASSPPVSNTGELFFGEGSRLTVL.

The chain is built from TRBV3-1 (or the pseudogene TRBV3-2) and TRBJ1-1; the D is unclear. The CDR3 is 14 amino acids. V gave up 1 base and J gave up 8 bases, with 14 bases separating them. Looked up from germline, CDR1 is LGHDT and CDR2 is YNNKEL (reference sequence). This CDR3 reads CASSQGGSNSEAFF. CDR3 nucleotides: TGTGCCAGCAGCCAAGGAGGCTCGAACTCAGAAGCTTTCTTT.

The CDR3 DNA reads TGTGCCAGCAGCGGGGATAGCGGTACCACAGATACGCAGTATTTT. It translates to CASSGDSGTTDTQYF. The V and J genes are TRBV9 and TRBJ2-3, with D maybe TRBD2 (6 bases). The V gene's germline CDR1 is SGDLS and CDR2 YYNGEE. The CDR3 covers 15 residues. With 3 bases removed from V and 2 bases from J, the gap between germline ends came to 13 bases. The full variable domain, its missing parts supplied by reference TRBV9 and TRBJ2-3, is DSGVTQTPKHLITATGQRVTLRCSPRSGDLSVYWYQQSLDQGLQFLIQYYNGEERAKGNILERFSAQQFPDLHSELNLSSLELGDSALYFCASSGDSGTTDTQYFGPGTRLTVL.

The V and J genes are TRBV11-2 and TRBJ2-1, with TRBD1 matching 7 bases. The CDR3 runs 13 residues. The V gene end was trimmed by 5 bases and the J gene end by 4 bases; junction bases not matched to a gene: 2. The germline V gene has CDR1 SGHAT and CDR2 FQNNGV. The CDR3 DNA reads as TGTGCCAGCAGCACGGGACAGTACAATGAGCAGTTCTTC. It yields the protein CASSTGQYNEQFF.

The rearrangement links TRBV6-4 to TRBJ1-2; possibly TRBD1 for D (5 bases). The CDR3 spans 13 residues. CDR1 is MRHNA, CDR2 SNTAGT, per germline. The V end was cut by 5 bases, the J end by 7 bases, with 14 bases between. The CDR3: CASSPDRTGGYTF. The CDR3 DNA is TGTGCCAGCAGTCCCGACAGAACCGGTGGCTACACCTTC.

The V and J genes are TRBV9 and TRBJ2-5, with D possibly TRBD1 on 5 matching bases. The germline gives CDR1 SGDLS, CDR2 YYNGEE. The CDR3 consists of 15 residues. V was cut by 4 bases and J by 1 base, with 14 bases left in between. The CDR3 is CASSQINGAQETQYF. The CDR3 DNA follows: TGTGCCAGCAGCCAGATCAATGGGGCCCAAGAGACCCAGTACTTC.

V usage is TRBV2 and J usage is TRBJ1-4; 7 bases agree with TRBD1. The V segment lost 6 bases and the J segment 4 bases; nucleotides outside the gene matches: 8. CDR1 SNHLY and CDR2 FYNNEI come from the germline V gene. The CDR3 is 15 amino acids. The CDR3, as DNA: TGTGCCAGCAGACCTGGACAGGACCTTAATGAAAAACTGTTTTTT. Translating gives CASRPGQDLNEKLFF.

This rearrangement joins TRBV28 to TRBJ1-2; 8 bases are shared with TRBD1. CDR1 is MDHEN and CDR2 is SYDVKM in the germline V gene. This CDR3 region has 14 residues. The ends lost 5 bases at V and 5 bases at J; junction bases unmatched: 7. The CDR3 sequence: CASSMTGVWYGYTF. CDR3 DNA: TGTGCCAGCAGTATGACAGGGGTTTGGTATGGCTACACCTTC.

This clone has just one count. The CDR3 nucleotides read TGTGCCAGCAGCTTAGGCAGACAAGAGACCCAGTACTTC. Protein sequence: CASSLGRQETQYF. This chain joins TRBV7-2 and TRBJ2-5; the D is unclear. The CDR3 length is 13 residues. The ends were cut back, 1 base at V and 2 bases at J, with 5 bases in the middle. The germline CDR1 and CDR2 sequences are SGHTA and FQGNSA.